A selection of T cell receptor beta chains follows, all from one sample in a study of graft-versus-host responses after intestinal transplantation. Libraries were prepared by immunoSEQ multiplex PCR; TCRdb keeps only in-frame clonotypes and omits some of them. The sample carries around 69,000 clones, around 90% recorded once. Antigens for these TCRs are unknown. Sequencing used unstimulated CD8+ T cells sorted from spleen or lymph node cells, obtained before transplant. All receptors come from a human donor who was the organ donor for an intestinal transplant. CDR3s leave out the opening cysteine and the closing phenylalanine or tryptophan. Each record gives: CDR3 protein, CDR3 length, J gene, V gene.

CDR3aa: ASNPGLAGGPPQETQY
len: 16
j_gene: TRBJ2-5
v_gene: TRBV19

CDR3aa: ASSPTRETQY
len: 10
j_gene: TRBJ2-5
v_gene: TRBV27

CDR3aa: ASSHNAGVSGANVLT
len: 15
j_gene: TRBJ2-6
v_gene: TRBV7-6

CDR3aa: ATSPGGTEAF
len: 10
j_gene: TRBJ1-1
v_gene: TRBV27

CDR3aa: AITDSSQETQY
len: 11
j_gene: TRBJ2-5
v_gene: TRBV10-3

CDR3aa: ASSLGQGVLTNEKLF
len: 15
j_gene: TRBJ1-4
v_gene: TRBV5-1

CDR3aa: ASSFSSGASYNEQF
len: 14
j_gene: TRBJ2-1
v_gene: TRBV7-6

CDR3aa: ASSPPGFWTPDTEAF
len: 15
j_gene: TRBJ1-1
v_gene: TRBV18

CDR3aa: ASSISGDGNTIY
len: 12
j_gene: TRBJ1-3
v_gene: TRBV7-9

CDR3aa: ASSLYREGSGNTEAF
len: 15
j_gene: TRBJ1-1
v_gene: TRBV28

CDR3aa: ASRTQGLNTEAF
len: 12
j_gene: TRBJ1-1
v_gene: TRBV6-5

CDR3aa: ASSKQGTEAF
len: 10
j_gene: TRBJ1-1
v_gene: TRBV27

CDR3aa: ASSGRGTSSTQY
len: 12
j_gene: TRBJ2-3
v_gene: TRBV11-3

CDR3aa: ASSLSGLAGGYPYNEQF
len: 17
j_gene: TRBJ2-1
v_gene: TRBV27

CDR3aa: ASSLKGYGTDTQY
len: 13
j_gene: TRBJ2-3
v_gene: TRBV27

CDR3aa: ASSYDGTANTEAF
len: 13
j_gene: TRBJ1-1
v_gene: TRBV6-5

CDR3aa: ASSLSRGSGVKYTEAF
len: 16
j_gene: TRBJ1-1
v_gene: TRBV7-6

CDR3aa: ASSLDRAVEKLF
len: 12
j_gene: TRBJ1-4
v_gene: TRBV5-6

CDR3aa: ASELATNEKLF
len: 11
j_gene: TRBJ1-4
v_gene: TRBV7-9

CDR3aa: ASSLARGLYGYT
len: 12
j_gene: TRBJ1-2
v_gene: TRBV5-6